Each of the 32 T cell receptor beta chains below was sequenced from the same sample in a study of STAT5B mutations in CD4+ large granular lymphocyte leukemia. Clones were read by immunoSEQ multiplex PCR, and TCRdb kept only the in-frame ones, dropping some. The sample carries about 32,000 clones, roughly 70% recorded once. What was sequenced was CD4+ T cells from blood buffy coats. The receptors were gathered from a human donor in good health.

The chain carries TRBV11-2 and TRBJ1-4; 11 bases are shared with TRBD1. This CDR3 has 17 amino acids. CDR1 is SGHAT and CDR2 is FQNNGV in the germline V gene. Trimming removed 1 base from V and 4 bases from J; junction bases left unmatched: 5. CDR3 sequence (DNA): TGTGCCAGCAGCTTAGGGACAGGGGGCGCCGGTAATGAAAAACTGTTTTTT. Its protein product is CASSLGTGGAGNEKLFF.

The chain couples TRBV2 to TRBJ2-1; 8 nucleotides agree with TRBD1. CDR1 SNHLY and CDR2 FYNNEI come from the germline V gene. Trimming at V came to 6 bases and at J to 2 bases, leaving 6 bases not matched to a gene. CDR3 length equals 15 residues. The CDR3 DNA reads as TGTGCCAGCAGGATGGACAGGGTCACCTACAATGAGCAGTTCTTC. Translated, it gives CASRMDRVTYNEQFF. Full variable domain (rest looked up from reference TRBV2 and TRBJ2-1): EPEVTQTPSHQVTQMGQEVILRCVPISNHLYFYWYRQILGQKVEFLVSFYNNEISEKSEIFDDQFSVERPDGSNFTLKIRSTKLEDSAMYFCASRMDRVTYNEQFFGPGTRLTVL.

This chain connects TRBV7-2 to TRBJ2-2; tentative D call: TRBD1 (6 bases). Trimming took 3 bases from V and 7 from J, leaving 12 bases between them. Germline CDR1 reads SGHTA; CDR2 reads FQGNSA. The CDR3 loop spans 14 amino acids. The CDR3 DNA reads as TGTGCCAGCAGCTTGAGACAGGCGGTCGGGGAGCTGTTTTTT. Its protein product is CASSLRQAVGELFF.

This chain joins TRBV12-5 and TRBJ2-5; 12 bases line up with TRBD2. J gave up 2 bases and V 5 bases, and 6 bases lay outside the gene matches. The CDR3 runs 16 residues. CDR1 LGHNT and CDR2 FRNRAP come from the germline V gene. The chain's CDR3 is CASGTGLAGLQETQYF. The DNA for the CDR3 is TGTGCTAGTGGTACGGGACTAGCGGGCCTACAAGAGACCCAGTACTTC.

Here the CDR3 DNA reads TGTGCCAGTAGTAGTCGACAGGGGGACATAGTCGAGCAGTACTTC. Translation gives CASSSRQGDIVEQYF. V gene TRBV19 combines with J gene TRBJ2-7; 9 bases map to TRBD1. V shed 4 bases and J 6 bases; nucleotides not matched to a gene: 10. From germline, CDR1 is LNHDA and CDR2 SQIVND (reference sequence). CDR3 length: 15 amino acids.

CDR3 DNA: TGTGCCTGGTTCGGGCTTCCGGACTCTGGAAACACCATATATTTT. Translation gives CAWFGLPDSGNTIYF. V usage is TRBV30 and J usage is TRBJ1-3; D is uncertain. Germline assignment: CDR1 GTSNPN and CDR2 SVGIG (reference sequence). The CDR3 has 15 amino acids. V lost 5 bases and J lost 0, with 14 bases in between.

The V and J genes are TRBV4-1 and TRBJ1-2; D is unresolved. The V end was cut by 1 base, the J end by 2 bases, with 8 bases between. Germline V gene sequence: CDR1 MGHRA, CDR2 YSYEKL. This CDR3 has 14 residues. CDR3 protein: CASSQGETNYGYTF. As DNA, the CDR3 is TGCGCCAGCAGCCAAGGGGAAACCAACTATGGCTACACCTTC.

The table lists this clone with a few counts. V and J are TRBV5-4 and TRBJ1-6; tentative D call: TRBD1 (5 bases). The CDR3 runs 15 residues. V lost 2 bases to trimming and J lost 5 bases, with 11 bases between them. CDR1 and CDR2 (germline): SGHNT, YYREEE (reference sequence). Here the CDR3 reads CASSFRTPDNSPLHF. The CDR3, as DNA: TGTGCCAGCAGCTTCCGGACACCCGATAATTCACCCCTCCACTTT.

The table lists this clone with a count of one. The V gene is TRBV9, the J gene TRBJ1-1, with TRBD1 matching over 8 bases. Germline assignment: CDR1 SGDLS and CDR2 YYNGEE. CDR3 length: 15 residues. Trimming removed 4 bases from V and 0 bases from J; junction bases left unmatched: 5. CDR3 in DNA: TGTGCCAGCAGCAAAGACAGGGGAATGAACACTGAAGCTTTCTTT. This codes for CASSKDRGMNTEAFF.

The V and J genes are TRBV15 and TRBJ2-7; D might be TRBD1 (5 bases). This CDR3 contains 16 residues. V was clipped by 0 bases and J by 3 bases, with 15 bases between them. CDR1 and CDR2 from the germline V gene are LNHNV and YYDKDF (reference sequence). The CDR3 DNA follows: TGTGCCACCAGCAGAGATAGGGCAGGGCAAGTCTACGAGCAGTACTTC. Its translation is CATSRDRAGQVYEQYF. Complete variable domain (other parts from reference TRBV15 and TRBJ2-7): DAMVIQNPRYQVTQFGKPVTLSCSQTLNHNVMYWYQQKSSQAPKLLFHYYDKDFNNEADTPDNFQSRRPNTSFCFLDIRSPGLGDTAMYLCATSRDRAGQVYEQYFGPGTRLTVT.

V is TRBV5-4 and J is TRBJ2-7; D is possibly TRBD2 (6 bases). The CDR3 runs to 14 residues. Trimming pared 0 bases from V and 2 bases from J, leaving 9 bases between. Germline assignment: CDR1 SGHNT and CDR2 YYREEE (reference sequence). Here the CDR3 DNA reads TGTGCCAGCAGCTTGGCGGGGGAGACCTACGAGCAGTACTTC. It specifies CASSLAGETYEQYF.

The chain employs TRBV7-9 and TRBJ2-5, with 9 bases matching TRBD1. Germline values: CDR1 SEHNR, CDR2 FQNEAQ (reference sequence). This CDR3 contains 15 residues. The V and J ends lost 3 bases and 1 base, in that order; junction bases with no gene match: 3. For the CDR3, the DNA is TGTGCCAGCAGCTTGGCGGACAGGGGCCAAGAGACCCAGTACTTC. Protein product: CASSLADRGQETQYF.

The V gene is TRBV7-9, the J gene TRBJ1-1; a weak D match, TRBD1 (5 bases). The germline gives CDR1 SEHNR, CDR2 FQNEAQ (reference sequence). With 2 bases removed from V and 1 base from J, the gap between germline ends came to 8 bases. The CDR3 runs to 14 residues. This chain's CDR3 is CASSLMGENTEAFF. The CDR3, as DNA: TGTGCCAGCAGCTTAATGGGGGAGAACACTGAAGCTTTCTTT.

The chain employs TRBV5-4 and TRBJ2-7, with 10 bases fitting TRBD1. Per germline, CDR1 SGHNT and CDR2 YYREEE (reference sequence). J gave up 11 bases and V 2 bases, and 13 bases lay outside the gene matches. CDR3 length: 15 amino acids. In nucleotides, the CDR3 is TGTGCCAGCAGCTTCCGACAGGGGGCTATCGGACCGGAGTACTTC. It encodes CASSFRQGAIGPEYF.

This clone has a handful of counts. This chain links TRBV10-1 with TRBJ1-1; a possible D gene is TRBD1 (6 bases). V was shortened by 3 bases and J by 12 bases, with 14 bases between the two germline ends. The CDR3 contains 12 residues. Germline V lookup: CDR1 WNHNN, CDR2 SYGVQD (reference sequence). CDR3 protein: CASSDGGRVTFF. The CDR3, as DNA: TGCGCCAGCAGTGATGGGGGGCGAGTAACTTTCTTT.

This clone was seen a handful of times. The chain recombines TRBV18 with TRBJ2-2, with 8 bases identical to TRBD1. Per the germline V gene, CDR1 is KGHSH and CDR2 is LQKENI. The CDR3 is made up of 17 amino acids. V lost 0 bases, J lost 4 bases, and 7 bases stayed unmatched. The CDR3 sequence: CASSPPLTGVTTGELFF. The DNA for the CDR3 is TGTGCCAGCTCACCACCGTTGACAGGGGTGACCACCGGGGAGCTGTTTTTT.

CDR3 nucleotides: TGTGCCAGTACCCATTGGCAGACCAACACTGAAGCTTTCTTT. Amino acid sequence: CASTHWQTNTEAFF. V and J are TRBV19 and TRBJ1-1; D unresolved. The germline gives CDR1 LNHDA, CDR2 SQIVND (reference sequence). CDR3 size: 14 residues. V lost 7 bases to trimming and J lost 2 bases, with 14 bases between them.

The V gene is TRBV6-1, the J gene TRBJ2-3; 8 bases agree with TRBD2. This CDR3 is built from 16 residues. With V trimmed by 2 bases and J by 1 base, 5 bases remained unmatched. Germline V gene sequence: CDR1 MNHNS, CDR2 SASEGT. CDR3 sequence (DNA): TGTGCCAGCAGTGAACTCTCAGCGGGGGGCACAGATACGCAGTATTTT. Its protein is CASSELSAGGTDTQYF.

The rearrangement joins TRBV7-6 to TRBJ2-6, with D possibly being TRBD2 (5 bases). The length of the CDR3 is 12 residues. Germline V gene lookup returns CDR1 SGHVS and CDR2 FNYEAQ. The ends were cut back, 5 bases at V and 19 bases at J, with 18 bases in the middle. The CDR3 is CASSPLSGSVTF. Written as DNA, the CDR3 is TGTGCCAGCAGCCCCCTGTCGGGGAGTGTAACTTTC. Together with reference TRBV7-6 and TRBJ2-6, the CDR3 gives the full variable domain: GAGVSQSPRYKVTKRGQDVALRCDPISGHVSLYWYRQALGQGPEFLTYFNYEAQQDKSGLPNDRFSAERPEGSISTLTIQRTEQRDSAMYRCASSPLSGSVTFGAGSRLTVL.

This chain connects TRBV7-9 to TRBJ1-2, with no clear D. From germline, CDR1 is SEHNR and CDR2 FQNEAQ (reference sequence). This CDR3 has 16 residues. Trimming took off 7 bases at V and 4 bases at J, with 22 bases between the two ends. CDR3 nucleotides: TGTGCCAGCACACTCACCCCTAATCTAAACCGCTATGGCTACACCTTC. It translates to CASTLTPNLNRYGYTF.

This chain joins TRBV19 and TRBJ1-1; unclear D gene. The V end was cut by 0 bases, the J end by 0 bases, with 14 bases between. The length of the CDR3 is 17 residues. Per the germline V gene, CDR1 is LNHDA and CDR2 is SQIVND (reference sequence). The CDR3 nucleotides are TGTGCCAGTAGTATAGATGGGTTCGGCATCTTGAACACTGAAGCTTTCTTT. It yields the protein CASSIDGFGILNTEAFF.

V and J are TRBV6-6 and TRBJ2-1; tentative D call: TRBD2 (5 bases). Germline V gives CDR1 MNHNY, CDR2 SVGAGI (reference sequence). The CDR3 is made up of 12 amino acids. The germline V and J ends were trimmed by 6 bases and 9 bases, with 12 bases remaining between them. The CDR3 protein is CASSPRDGEQFF. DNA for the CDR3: TGTGCCAGCAGCCCACGGGATGGTGAGCAGTTCTTC.

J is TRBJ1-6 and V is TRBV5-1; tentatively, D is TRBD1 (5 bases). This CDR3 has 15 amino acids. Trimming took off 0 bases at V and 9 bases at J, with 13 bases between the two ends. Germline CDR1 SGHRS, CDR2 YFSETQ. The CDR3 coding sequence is TGCGCCAGCAGCTTGGATCTGGCAGGGCTTTCACCCCTCCACTTT. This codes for CASSLDLAGLSPLHF.

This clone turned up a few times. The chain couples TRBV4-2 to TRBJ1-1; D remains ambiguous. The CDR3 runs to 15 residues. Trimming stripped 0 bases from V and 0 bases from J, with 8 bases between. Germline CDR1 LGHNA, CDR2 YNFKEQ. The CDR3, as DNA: TGTGCCAGCAGCCAAGAATTGTCCGTGAACACTGAAGCTTTCTTT. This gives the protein CASSQELSVNTEAFF.

CDR3 coding DNA: TGCAGCCTAACAGGGGGACCGTTCTTGAACACTGAAGCTTTCTTT. This translates into CSLTGGPFLNTEAFF. The chain links TRBV29-1 to TRBJ1-1; 8 positions agree with TRBD1. From germline, CDR1 is SQVTM and CDR2 ANQGSEA. The CDR3 runs 15 residues. The V gene end was trimmed by 8 bases and the J gene end by 0 bases; junction bases not matched to a gene: 11.

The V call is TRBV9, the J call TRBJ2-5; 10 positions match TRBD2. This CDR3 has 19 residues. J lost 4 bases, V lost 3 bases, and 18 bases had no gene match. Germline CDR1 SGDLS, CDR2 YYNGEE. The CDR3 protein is CASSGRWGRAGGRSETQYF. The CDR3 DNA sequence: TGTGCCAGCAGCGGGCGGTGGGGGAGAGCGGGGGGGCGTTCAGAGACCCAGTACTTC.

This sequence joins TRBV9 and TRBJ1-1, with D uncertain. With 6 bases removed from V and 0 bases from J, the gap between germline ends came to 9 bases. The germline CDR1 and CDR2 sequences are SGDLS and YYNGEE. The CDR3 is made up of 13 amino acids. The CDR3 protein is CASTSDLNTEAFF. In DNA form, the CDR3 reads TGTGCCAGCACCTCAGACTTGAACACTGAAGCTTTCTTT.

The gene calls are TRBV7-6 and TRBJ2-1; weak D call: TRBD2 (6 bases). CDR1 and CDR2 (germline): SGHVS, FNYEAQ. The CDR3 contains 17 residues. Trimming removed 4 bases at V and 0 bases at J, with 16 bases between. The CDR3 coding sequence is TGTGCCAGCAGCTCCCGGGAGCCCTCGGGCTCCTACAATGAGCAGTTCTTC. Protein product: CASSSREPSGSYNEQFF.

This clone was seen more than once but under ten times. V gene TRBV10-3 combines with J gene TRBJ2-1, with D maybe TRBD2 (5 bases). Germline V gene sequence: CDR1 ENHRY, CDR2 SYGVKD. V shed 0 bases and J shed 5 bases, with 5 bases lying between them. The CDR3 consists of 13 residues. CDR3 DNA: TGTGCCATCAGTGAGTCGGGAGACAATGAGCAGTTCTTC. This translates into CAISESGDNEQFF.

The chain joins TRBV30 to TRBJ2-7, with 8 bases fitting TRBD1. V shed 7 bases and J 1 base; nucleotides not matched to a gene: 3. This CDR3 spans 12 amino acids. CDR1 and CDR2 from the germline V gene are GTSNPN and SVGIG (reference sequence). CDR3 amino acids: CALQGDSYEQYF. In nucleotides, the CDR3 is TGTGCCTTACAGGGGGATTCCTACGAGCAGTACTTC.

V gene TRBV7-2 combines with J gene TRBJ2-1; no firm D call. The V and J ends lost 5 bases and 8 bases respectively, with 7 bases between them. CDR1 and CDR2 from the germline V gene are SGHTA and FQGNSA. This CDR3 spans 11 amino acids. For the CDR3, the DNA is TGTGCCAGCAGCCCCCACGATGAGCAGTTCTTC. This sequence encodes CASSPHDEQFF.

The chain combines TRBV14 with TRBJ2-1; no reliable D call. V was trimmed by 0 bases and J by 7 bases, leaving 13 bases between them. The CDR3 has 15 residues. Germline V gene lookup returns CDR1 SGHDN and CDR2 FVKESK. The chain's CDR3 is CASSQEMVVGNEQFF. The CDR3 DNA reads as TGTGCCAGCAGCCAAGAAATGGTAGTCGGAAATGAGCAGTTCTTC.